This paragraph reports one T cell receptor beta chain. Profiling relied on immunoSEQ multiplex PCR, and the TCRdb table lists in-frame clones only, not all of them. This sample has some 70,000 clones, with about nine tenths found just once. This sample was taken from a study of blood T cell repertoires in COVID-19. For the study at large: Material from acute and convalescent COVID-19 was sourced from the United States, Italy and Spain. The cDNA or gDNA used as material had been derived from T cells, B-cell-depleted T cells, or PBMCs.

This CDR3 has 14 residues. Trimming removed 5 bases from V and 3 bases from J, with 11 bases in between. Germline V gene data show CDR1 as SGHAT and CDR2 as FQNNGV. Sequenced sample: peripheral blood. This clonotype originated in a man in his fifties or sixties with active COVID-19. The rearrangement uses TRBV11-2 and TRBJ2-1; D unclear. In DNA form, the CDR3 reads TGTGCCAGCAGCCTAAGCACTAACTACAATGAGCAGTTCTTC. Amino acids: CASSLSTNYNEQFF.